These T cell receptor beta chains were read from a single sample in a study of blood T cells in healthy people across ages. TCRdb processed the 5' RACE reads anew with MiXCR; each CDR3 protein has one entry. The sample consists of roughly 930,000 distinct CDR3 sequences, about 48% of them appearing once. Sequencing used blood. These receptors were taken from a man between 25 and 39 years old in good health. Both conserved end residues are part of each CDR3. Each record gives: V gene, J gene, clone size, D gene, CDR3 DNA, CDR3 protein. D genes are given only for firm matches. Some rows mark clone size as missing; the rest say once, few, many or name a class of expanded clone.

TRBV25-1	TRBJ2-3	-	TRBD1	TGTGCCAGCAGTCAGCTTGGTGTAGGGACAGAATTATATAACACAGATACGCAGTATTTT	CASSQLGVGTELYNTDTQYF
TRBV10-3	TRBJ2-7	few	-	TGTGCCATCAGTGAGTCGAGGATTTCCCACAGCGGTTACGAGCAGTACTTC	CAISESRISHSGYEQYF
TRBV4-2	TRBJ2-3	many	TRBD2	TGTGCCAGCAGCCAGGGCTTGGGGGGAGGGAGCACAGATACGCAGTATTTT	CASSQGLGGGSTDTQYF
TRBV6-6	TRBJ1-5	few	-	TGTGCCAGCATCCAAACACCTACTTTACAGCCCCAGCATTTT	CASIQTPTLQPQHF
TRBV4-3	TRBJ2-7	-	-	TGCGCCAGCAGCCAAGAGATGAGGTACGAGCAGTACTTC	CASSQEMRYEQYF
TRBV7-4	TRBJ2-4	few	-	TGTGCCAGCAGCCTGAGGACCTCAAACATTCAGTACTTC	CASSLRTSNIQYF
TRBV12-3/TRBV12-4	TRBJ2-3	few	-	TGTGCCAGTGAGGCGGGGACTCCCGATAGCACAGATACGCAGTATTTT	CASEAGTPDSTDTQYF
TRBV6-6	TRBJ2-5	-	TRBD2	TGTGCCAGCCGGGACTATAAAGAGACCCAGTACTTC	CASRDYKETQYF
TRBV5-1	TRBJ1-2	-	-	TGCGCCAGCAGCTTGGGTGAAGAGTCCCTCTATGGCTACACCTTC	CASSLGEESLYGYTF
TRBV3-1	TRBJ2-7	once	-	TGTGCCAGCAGCCGCCCCAGGGCCCACGAGCAGTACTTC	CASSRPRAHEQYF
TRBV11-1	TRBJ2-1	-	TRBD2	TGTGCCAGCAGCCTCCGAAGCGGGAGCGTCCACAATGAGCAGTTCTTC	CASSLRSGSVHNEQFF
TRBV12-3/TRBV12-4	TRBJ2-3	-	TRBD2	TGTGCCAGCAGGGAGGTCAGCGGGGGAACAGATACGCAGTATTTT	CASREVSGGTDTQYF
TRBV9	TRBJ2-7	-	TRBD2	TGTGCCAGCAGCGTAGAGGGACTAGTGGGGGGCACCTACGAGCAGTACTTC	CASSVEGLVGGTYEQYF
TRBV4-1	TRBJ2-5	-	TRBD1	TGCGCCAGCAGCCAGACAGGGGTTTCTCATGAGACCCAGTACTTC	CASSQTGVSHETQYF
TRBV10-3	TRBJ2-7	-	-	TGTGCCATCAGCCAGGACGAGGGGGTCTACGAGCAGTACTTC	CAISQDEGVYEQYF
TRBV6-5	TRBJ2-5	-	-	TGTGCCAGCAGCGAACTAACGAGGGGGTTGCAGTACTTC	CASSELTRGLQYF
TRBV20-1	TRBJ2-7	-	TRBD1	TGCAGTGCAGCCCAGACAGGGGTAAGGGAGCAGTACTTC	CSAAQTGVREQYF
TRBV11-2	TRBJ2-1	-	TRBD2	TGTGCCAGCAGCCCCTCCAGCGGGGGGGCCTACAATGAGCAGTTCTTC	CASSPSSGGAYNEQFF
TRBV4-2	TRBJ1-1	-	-	TGTGCCAGCAGCCCTGAATCCTTGAACACTGAAGCTTTCTTT	CASSPESLNTEAFF
TRBV4-1	TRBJ2-1	few	-	TGCGCCAGCAGCCAAGCAGTGGACGGCGGGCCCTACAATGAGCAGTTCTTC	CASSQAVDGGPYNEQFF
TRBV3-1	TRBJ1-5	-	-	TGTGCCAGCAGCCCTGTGGGGCGGGGCAATCAGCCCCAGCATTTT	CASSPVGRGNQPQHF
TRBV4-3	TRBJ1-2	-	-	TGCGCCAGCAGCCAACTACAAGGGAACGACTATGGCTACACCTTC	CASSQLQGNDYGYTF
TRBV5-1	TRBJ2-1	-	TRBD2	TGCGCCAGCAGCTTGTTAGGCGGTCGAGCGGGAGGGAGTTACAATGAGCAGTTCTTC	CASSLLGGRAGGSYNEQFF
TRBV5-1	TRBJ2-1	-	-	TGCACCAGCAGGTTTCAGGGGGGGGACTACAATGAGCAGTTCTTC	CTSRFQGGDYNEQFF
TRBV21-1	TRBJ1-5	-	-	TGTGCCAGCAGCAAAGGAGAGCTCGGACCGCTGAATCAGCCCCAGCATTTT	CASSKGELGPLNQPQHF
TRBV20-1	TRBJ2-1	-	TRBD2	TGCAGTGCCAGACGGACTAGCGGGGGGGCCGCCTACAATGAGCAGTTCTTC	CSARRTSGGAAYNEQFF
TRBV7-9	TRBJ1-4	-	-	TGTGCCAGCAGCCTTAATTGGGCAACTAATGAAAAACTGTTTTTT	CASSLNWATNEKLFF
TRBV6-5	TRBJ1-2	-	TRBD1	TGTGCCAGCAGTTCCAGGGACAGGGGAGGCTACACCTTC	CASSSRDRGGYTF
TRBV6-5	TRBJ2-1	few	TRBD1	TGTGCCAGCAGTTATAATACAGGGGGATGGAGCAATGAGCAGTTCTTC	CASSYNTGGWSNEQFF
TRBV4-1	TRBJ1-2	few	TRBD1	TGCGCCAGCAGGGGACAGGGATTCTATGGCTACACCTTC	CASRGQGFYGYTF
TRBV20-1	TRBJ2-4	-	TRBD2	TGCAGTGCTGGCCTAGCGGGGGAGCCTAGGGGCAAAAACATTCAGTACTTC	CSAGLAGEPRGKNIQYF
TRBV19	TRBJ1-4	-	TRBD1	TGTGCCAGTAGAAGAGGACAGGTCGGTAATGAAAAACTGTTTTTT	CASRRGQVGNEKLFF
TRBV9	TRBJ2-5	-	-	TGTGCCAGCAGCGTAGCTGTGGTAGGAGAGACCCAGTACTTC	CASSVAVVGETQYF
TRBV5-1	TRBJ2-1	few	-	TGCGCCAGCAGCGTGGAGGTGAACAATGAGCAGTTCTTC	CASSVEVNNEQFF
TRBV9	TRBJ1-2	-	-	TGTGCCAGCAGCGTAGCTCCTCTAGGGCAGTCCGGCTATGGCTACACCTTC	CASSVAPLGQSGYGYTF
TRBV3-1	TRBJ2-7	-	-	TGTGCCAGCAGTTGGACCGGGGCCAAGACCTACGAGCAGTACTTC	CASSWTGAKTYEQYF
TRBV3-1	TRBJ1-3	-	-	TGTGCCAGCAGCCAAGATTCGGCCAGGCTCATATATTTT	CASSQDSARLIYF